This TCR beta chain was identified during a study of breast tumors, draining lymph nodes, adjacent tissues. Study outcomes and limitations: Data fit most tumor T cells coming from lymph node, expanding in tumor.

Each CDR3 protein gets one entry after TCRdb re-called the multiplex PCR reads with MiXCR. This sample has over 150,000 distinct CDR3 sequences, with roughly 31% found just once. This clonotype was seen many times. Antigen unknown. Breast cancer patients provided tissue from their axillary draining lymph nodes. Deletions cut 2 bases from V and 5 bases from J, with 16 bases between. This CDR3 has 15 amino acids. Germline V gene lookup returns CDR1 SNHLY and CDR2 FYNNEI. The chain recombines TRBV2 with TRBJ2-7; D remains unclear. What was sequenced was axillary lymph node tissue. The receptor was isolated from a female donor with breast cancer. Some clones in this sample may be carry-over from other donors' samples. DNA for the CDR3: TGTGCCAGCAGTGAAAACCGATTTAGTTACCACGAGCAGTACTTC. It codes for CASSENRFSYHEQYF.